Presented here are 6 T cell receptor beta chains from one specimen sequenced in a study of CD8 T cells in Susac syndrome (dated by TCRdb to about 2019). Library preparation was by the immunoSEQ multiplex PCR assay. RNA was extracted using the RNeasy kit, and about 0.45 to 1 ug of the RNA was reverse transcribed with random hexamers. The public reads were quality trimmed at Q25 with fastp and then assembled into clones with MiXCR by TCRdb, keeping productive beta chains. Each CDR3 protein appears once, grouped with its most common genes and DNA. The table for this sample lists 150,000 to 200,000 distinct CDR3 sequences; approximately 93% of them were counted only once. 0.08% to 0.095% of the sample is in the top ten clones. Sequencing was performed on CD4+ T cells from PBMCs. The receptors stem from a human donor with multiple sclerosis.

This clonotype has only one observation. The chain joins TRBV27 to TRBJ2-2; TRBD1 matches 7 bases. The CDR3 covers 16 residues. Germline V gene sequence: CDR1 MNHEY, CDR2 SMNVEV (reference sequence). The trim removed 4 bases at V and 7 bases at J, leaving 12 bases unmatched. The chain's CDR3 is CASSYSGTVRSGELFF. The CDR3 DNA reads as TGTGCCAGCAGTTACTCCGGGACAGTTAGAAGCGGGGAGCTGTTTTTT.

This sequence joins TRBV20-1 and TRBJ2-4; no reliable D call. This CDR3 has 14 residues. Germline V lookup: CDR1 DFQATT, CDR2 SNEGSKA (reference sequence). The germline V and J ends were trimmed by 0 bases and 2 bases, with 8 bases remaining between them. The DNA for the CDR3 is TGCAGTGCTAGAGAAATCAGTACCAAAAACATTCAGTACTTC. Amino acids: CSAREISTKNIQYF.

V usage is TRBV15 and J usage is TRBJ2-3, with TRBD2 matching over 10 bases. Trimming at V came to 0 bases and at J to 7 bases, leaving 7 bases not matched to a gene. The CDR3 contains 16 residues. Germline V CDR1 and CDR2: LNHNV, YYDKDF (reference sequence). The CDR3 is CATSREPSGRLYTQYF. CDR3 sequence (DNA): TGTGCCACCAGCAGAGAACCTAGCGGGAGACTATATACGCAGTATTTT. Drawing the rest from reference TRBV15 and TRBJ2-3, the complete variable domain is DAMVIQNPRYQVTQFGKPVTLSCSQTLNHNVMYWYQQKSSQAPKLLFHYYDKDFNNEADTPDNFQSRRPNTSFCFLDIRSPGLGDTAMYLCATSREPSGRLYTQYFGPGTRLTVL.

This chain connects TRBV28 to TRBJ2-1; D unresolved. Between the trimmed V and J ends, which lost 5 bases and 8 bases, there was a span of 7 bases. This CDR3 is 11 amino acids long. Germline V gene lookup returns CDR1 MDHEN and CDR2 SYDVKM. The CDR3 spells CASSLVHEQFF. The CDR3 DNA sequence: TGTGCCAGCAGTCTGGTACATGAGCAGTTCTTC.

The chain recombines TRBV2 with TRBJ1-1; the D gene is possibly TRBD1 (5 bases). This CDR3 spans 13 amino acids. Looked up from germline, CDR1 is SNHLY and CDR2 is FYNNEI. V was clipped by 6 bases and J by 4 bases, with 12 bases between them. The CDR3 nucleotides are TGTGCCAGCAGGACAGAGGGCCGCACTGAAGCTTTCTTT. Translated: CASRTEGRTEAFF.

This clonotype appeared a single time. This chain uses TRBV9 with TRBJ1-1; perhaps TRBD1 as D (5 bases). Germline assignment: CDR1 SGDLS and CDR2 YYNGEE. The V gene lost 0 bases and the J gene lost 5 bases, with 11 bases spanning the gap. The CDR3 covers 14 residues. The CDR3 sequence is CASSVVGGATEAFF. In DNA, the CDR3 is TGTGCCAGCAGCGTAGTTGGCGGGGCGACTGAAGCTTTCTTT.